This TCR beta chain was sequenced during a study of cytomegalovirus exposure and HLA in healthy donors. The CDR3 extends over 14 amino acids. Between the trimmed V and J ends, which lost 1 base and 1 base, there was a span of 8 bases. Per germline, CDR1 SQVTM and CDR2 ANQGSEA. The PCR employed 60 Vbeta primers together with 13 Jbeta primers. This table comes from immunoSEQ multiplex PCR, and its TCRdb copy is limited to in-frame clones, with some not included. The table includes about 93,000 clones, under 85% detected once. This TCR was sampled from a boy between 10 and 17 years old in good health and CMV-seronegative. The material sequenced was PBMCs. The rearrangement links TRBV29-1 to TRBJ2-4; D gene unclear. CDR3 region: CSVEARSAKNIQYF. CDR3 DNA sequence: TGCAGCGTTGAAGCCCGGTCGGCCAAAAACATTCAGTACTTC.